One sample yielded the 8 T cell receptor beta chains listed below, sequenced in a study of T-cell memory formation after mild COVID-19 (dated by TCRdb to the early 2020s). Libraries were built with 5' RACE. TCRdb lists the instrument as Illumina NovaSeq 6000. TCRdb took the public reads, trimmed them with fastp at Q25, ran MiXCR for clone calling and kept in-frame beta chains. Under each unique CDR3 protein, matching rows form one entry showing the most common genes and DNA. Across this sample there are fewer than 700,000 distinct CDR3 sequences, with under 20% seen only once. The biggest ten clones account for more than 10% of the sample. Sequenced material: PBMCs or a T cell subset sorted from them (not recorded which). The receptors were gathered from an adult woman who had mild COVID-19 (a few samples of this study predate the infection). The sample titles of this study are shuffled in the database, so cell type and time point are left out; the donor was told from shared clones.

This clonotype was found many times. The V call is TRBV7-9, the J call TRBJ2-5; no clear D gene. The length of the CDR3 is 13 residues. V shed 4 bases and J shed 5 bases, with 11 bases lying between them. The germline gives CDR1 SEHNR, CDR2 FQNEAQ (reference sequence). CDR3 residues: CASSSVPQETQYF. The CDR3, as DNA: TGTGCCAGCAGCTCAGTCCCGCAGGAGACCCAGTACTTC. Full variable domain (remainder filled in from reference TRBV7-9 and TRBJ2-5): DTGVSQNPRHKITKRGQNVTFRCDPISEHNRLYWYRQTLGQGPEFLTYFQNEAQLEKSRLLSDRFSAERPKGSFSTLEIQRTEQGDSAMYLCASSSVPQETQYFGPGTRLLVL.

CDR3 residues: CSVEESGTALVFTDTQYF. In DNA form, the CDR3 reads TGCAGCGTTGAAGAATCCGGGACAGCACTCGTCTTCACAGATACGCAGTATTTT. The rearrangement uses TRBV29-1 and TRBJ2-3; 7 bases agree with TRBD1. Unmatched junction bases numbered 14, after V lost 0 bases and J lost 2 bases. Per germline, CDR1 SQVTM and CDR2 ANQGSEA. This CDR3 is 18 amino acids long.

V and J are TRBV11-2 and TRBJ2-2, with D tentatively TRBD2 (5 bases). Germline V gene lookup returns CDR1 SGHAT and CDR2 FQNNGV. The V end was cut by 0 bases, the J end by 6 bases, with 8 bases between. The CDR3 length is 14 residues. The CDR3: CASSLDGVAGELFF. CDR3 coding DNA: TGTGCCAGCAGCTTAGACGGGGTAGCCGGGGAGCTGTTTTTT. The complete variable domain, with remaining parts taken from reference TRBV11-2 and TRBJ2-2, reads EAGVAQSPRYKIIEKRQSVAFWCNPISGHATLYWYQQILGQGPKLLIQFQNNGVVDDSQLPKDRFSAERLKGVDSTLKIQPAKLEDSAVYLCASSLDGVAGELFFGEGSRLTVL.

The J gene is TRBJ2-3, the V gene TRBV5-1; D not certain. Germline V gives CDR1 SGHRS, CDR2 YFSETQ. The CDR3 loop spans 15 amino acids. V was pared by 8 bases and J by 2 bases, with 18 bases between. The DNA of the CDR3 is TGCGCCAGTTTAGTGGGCTTTGGGGACACAGATACGCAGTATTTT. It encodes CASLVGFGDTDTQYF.

The chain links TRBV7-2 to TRBJ2-7; the match to TRBD1 covers 8 bases. Trimming at V came to 8 bases and at J to 5 bases, leaving 8 bases not matched to a gene. The CDR3 sequence is 13 residues long. Germline V gives CDR1 SGHTA, CDR2 FQGNSA. CDR3 DNA sequence: TGTGCCAGCCGAACCCAGGGGGCGAACGAGCAGTACTTC. Amino acid sequence: CASRTQGANEQYF.

This clonotype was seen only a few times. The chain carries TRBV6-5 and TRBJ1-6, with 10 bases fitting TRBD1. Per the germline V gene, CDR1 is MNHEY and CDR2 is SVGAGI. This CDR3 has 16 residues. The J segment lost 8 bases and the V segment lost 7 bases, leaving 11 bases of the junction unmatched. CDR3 sequence: CASTRDRGNEDSPLHF. Here the CDR3 DNA reads TGTGCCAGCACTCGGGACAGGGGTAATGAGGATTCACCCCTCCACTTT.

The chain combines TRBV6-5 with TRBJ2-7, with 11 bases lining up with TRBD1. The junction had 7 bases not matched to a gene; V was cut back by 9 bases and J by 0 bases. This CDR3 comprises 15 residues. Germline V gene data show CDR1 as MNHEY and CDR2 as SVGAGI. The CDR3 spells CASNPGTGGSYEQYF. The CDR3 nucleotides are TGTGCCAGTAATCCCGGGACAGGGGGCTCCTACGAGCAGTACTTC.

The chain recombines TRBV7-9 with TRBJ2-5; D possibly corresponds to TRBD2 (5 bases). The V gene lost 11 bases and the J gene lost 7 bases, with 17 bases spanning the gap. The CDR3 consists of 12 residues. Germline lookup yields CDR1 SEHNR and CDR2 FQNEAQ (reference sequence). The DNA for the CDR3 is TGTGCCGTCCGTGAGCCCCGGGGGACCCAGTACTTC. Translating it yields CAVREPRGTQYF.